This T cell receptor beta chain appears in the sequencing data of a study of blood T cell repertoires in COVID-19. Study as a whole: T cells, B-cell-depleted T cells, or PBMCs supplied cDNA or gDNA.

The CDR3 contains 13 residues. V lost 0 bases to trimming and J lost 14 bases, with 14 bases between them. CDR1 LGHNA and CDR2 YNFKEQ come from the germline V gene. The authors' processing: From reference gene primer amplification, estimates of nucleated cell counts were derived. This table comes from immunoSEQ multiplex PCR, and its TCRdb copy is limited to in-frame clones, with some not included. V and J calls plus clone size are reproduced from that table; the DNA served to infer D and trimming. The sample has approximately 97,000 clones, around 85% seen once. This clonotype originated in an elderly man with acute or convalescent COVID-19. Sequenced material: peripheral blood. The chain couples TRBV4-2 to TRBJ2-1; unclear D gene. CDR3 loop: CASSQDIGSVEFF. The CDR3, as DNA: TGTGCCAGCAGCCAAGATATTGGCAGCGTAGAGTTCTTC.